This T cell receptor (beta chain) was found in a study of blood T cells in healthy people across ages. V lost 4 bases to trimming and J lost 0 bases, with 17 bases between them. CDR1 is SGHKS, CDR2 YYEKEE, per germline (reference sequence). The CDR3 covers 18 residues. It was with a sample-barcoded 5' primer and a J-beta primer mix that a second PCR of about 6 to 12 cycles was run. MiXCR, run by TCRdb on the 5' RACE reads, gives a single entry per CDR3 protein. The sample yields 1,300,000 or so distinct CDR3 sequences, 59% seen once. The TCR was taken from a man younger than 30 in good health. Sequencing was carried out using blood. The gene calls are TRBV5-5 and TRBJ2-6; D is perhaps TRBD1 (6 bases). The CDR3 sequence: CASSQRTDGSSGANVLTF. In DNA form, the CDR3 reads TGTGCCAGCAGCCAACGGACAGACGGCTCCTCTGGGGCCAACGTCCTGACTTTC.